The rows below give T cell receptor beta chains drawn from one sample of a study of a mutant IDH1 vaccine in newly diagnosed glioma. Clones were sequenced by immunoSEQ multiplex PCR, and TCRdb holds only the in-frame ones, with some missing. The data contain around 57,000 clones, roughly 84% of them seen just once; the ten biggest clones take up around 4%. Their antigens remain unidentified. The sequenced sample was PBMCs, obtained from a glioma patient whose treatment included an IDH1 peptide vaccine. The source of these receptors is a man under 40 with glioma. Both conserved end residues are part of each CDR3. A D gene is named only where the DNA matches it firmly. Not every row has a clone size; where given, it reads once, few, many or a size class.

clone_size j_call d_call v_call cdr3_length cdr3_aa cdr3_nt
- TRBJ1-5 TRBD1 TRBV18 13 CASSGTGDQPQHF TGTGCCAGCTCGGGGACAGGGGATCAGCCCCAGCATTTT
- TRBJ2-7 TRBD1 TRBV5-4 15 CASSLLGTGRYEQYF TGTGCCAGCAGCTTGTTAGGGACAGGACGATACGAGCAGTACTTC
- TRBJ2-1 TRBD2 TRBV7-6 17 CASSSIEASGGFNEQFF TGTGCCAGCAGCTCTATAGAGGCTAGCGGGGGGTTTAATGAGCAGTTCTTC
- TRBJ1-5 - TRBV5-5 17 CASSPRGGQYGNQPQHF TGTGCCAGCAGCCCGCGAGGGGGTCAGTATGGCAATCAGCCCCAGCATTTT
- TRBJ2-7 - TRBV7-8 16 CASSSYLGRGPYEQYF TGTGCCAGCAGCTCCTATCTGGGGCGAGGTCCCTACGAGCAGTACTTC
- TRBJ2-7 - TRBV4-1 14 CASSQVGVSYEQYF TGCGCCAGCAGCCAGGTGGGGGTCTCCTACGAGCAGTACTTC
- TRBJ2-7 - TRBV27 13 CASSLGRPYEQYF TGTGCCAGCAGTTTAGGACGACCCTACGAGCAGTACTTC
- TRBJ1-1 - TRBV6-5 14 CASFGRNMNTEAFF TGTGCCAGCTTTGGGCGGAATATGAACACTGAAGCTTTCTTT
- TRBJ1-5 - TRBV7-9 18 CASSFSNIGGVGNQPQHF TGTGCCAGCAGCTTTTCAAACATCGGGGGGGTAGGCAATCAGCCCCAGCATTTT
- TRBJ2-5 TRBD1 TRBV5-5 15 CASSLRQGIQETQYF TGTGCCAGCAGCCTCCGACAGGGGATCCAAGAGACCCAGTACTTC
once TRBJ1-2 - TRBV6-5 13 CASTLGQTYGYTF TGTGCCAGCACCCTTGGACAGACCTATGGCTACACCTTC